The 13 T cell receptor beta chains given below trace back to one sample, sequenced in a study of tumor-infiltrating lymphocytes in primary liver carcinoma. Germline DNA was also extracted, with blood RNA taken from unsorted whole blood. cDNA specific to TCR beta was made from about 550 ng of total RNA, with a constant-region primer employed for priming. Three-round nested multiplex PCR performed with slightly modified ARM-PCR produced the TCR beta libraries. Running approximately 10 cycles apiece, the first two PCR rounds relied on TRBV1-TRBV30 forward primers together with a C-beta reverse primer. One entry per CDR3 protein, called by TCRdb with MiXCR from the multiplex PCR reads. The data hold approximately 330,000 distinct CDR3 sequences, with roughly two thirds observed a single time. The sample comprised peripheral blood. The receptors originated from a man aged 35 to 55 with primary liver carcinoma and hepatitis B virus infection.

This clonotype was seen once. Sequence at one end of the junction differs from germline and may be a read error. This sequence joins TRBV11-3 and TRBJ2-1; D gene uncertain. The CDR3 is 18 amino acids. Germline CDR1 reads SGHNT; CDR2 reads YENEEA. CDR3 nucleotides: TGTGCCAGCAGCATAGATGGGCCAGGCCTAAGCTCCTACAATGAGCAGTTCTTC. It is translated as CASSIDGPGLSSYNEQFF.

Only a few counts were recorded for this clonotype. This chain uses TRBV6-1 with TRBJ1-5, with TRBD1 as a possible D gene (5 bases). V shed 8 bases and J shed 3 bases, with 14 bases lying between them. CDR1 MNHNS and CDR2 SASEGT come from the germline V gene. The length of the CDR3 is 14 residues. The CDR3 sequence is CASAPGGNNQPQHF. The CDR3 DNA reads as TGTGCCAGCGCCCCGGGGGGGAACAATCAGCCCCAGCATTTT.

CDR3 nucleotide sequence: TGTGCCAGCAGCCACGGGAGCCGGAGAGAGACCCAGTACTTC. Its translation is CASSHGSRRETQYF. The chain joins TRBV6-5 to TRBJ2-5; D might be TRBD2 (6 bases). This CDR3 region has 14 residues. CDR1 and CDR2 (germline): MNHEY, SVGAGI. The V end lost 6 bases, the J end lost 4 bases, and 15 bases lay between the germline ends.

Concerning this clonotype: At one of its ends the junction is not consistent with the germline gene, which may arise from a read error. The chain links TRBV6-1 to TRBJ1-1; 9 nucleotides match TRBD1. The germline V gene has CDR1 MNHNS and CDR2 SASEGT. The CDR3 is made up of 16 amino acids. CDR3: CASSAVPGTGNAEAFF. CDR3 bases: TGTGCCAGCAGTGCTGTCCCCGGGACAGGGAACGCTGAAGCTTTCTTT.

About this clonotype itself: A read error may be the cause here, since a much bigger clone is one base away. The chain employs TRBV6-5 and TRBJ2-3, with a possible D match to TRBD1 (6 bases). Germline V lookup: CDR1 MNHEY, CDR2 SVGAGI. Trimming pared 5 bases from V and 7 bases from J, leaving 22 bases between. The CDR3 length is 16 residues. The DNA of the CDR3 is TGTGCCAGCAGTCCCCATTCAAGGGGGAGTCTTAATACGCAGTATTTT. Its translation: CASSPHSRGSLNTQYF.

The genes are TRBV5-1 and TRBJ2-3; no firm D call. Germline CDR1 reads SGHRS; CDR2 reads YFSETQ. Between the trimmed V and J ends, which lost 3 bases and 2 bases, there was a span of 7 bases. The CDR3 totals 13 residues. The CDR3 DNA sequence: TGCGCCAGCAGCTCGGAGTACACAGATACGCAGTATTTT. This translates into CASSSEYTDTQYF.

In the case of this clonotype: Since no conserved phenylalanine or tryptophan closes the CDR3, a read error is the likely cause. The rearrangement uses TRBV4-3 and TRBJ2-1; a possible D gene is TRBD1 (6 bases). The CDR3 length is 16 residues. Germline-derived CDR1 and CDR2 are LGHNA and YSLEER. This CDR3 reads CPSSQGWTVTYNEQFI. The CDR3 DNA reads TGCCCCAGCAGCCAAGGTTGGACAGTGACCTACAATGAGCAGTTCATC.

This clonotype showed up just a few times. The chain combines TRBV25-1 with TRBJ2-1; D remains unclear. The CDR3 contains 15 residues. V lost 0 bases and J 1 base, leaving 7 bases between the germline ends. Germline V gene lookup returns CDR1 MGHDK and CDR2 SYGVNS. The CDR3 region has the DNA TGTGCCAGCAGTGAATACAGTGCTTCCTACAATGAGCAGTTCTTC. Its translation: CASSEYSASYNEQFF.

This clonotype occurred a few times. V usage is TRBV5-4 and J usage is TRBJ2-7; D is uncertain. CDR1 SGHNT and CDR2 YYREEE come from the germline V gene (reference sequence). The V end was cut by 4 bases, the J end by 2 bases, with 10 bases between. This CDR3 comprises 13 residues. The CDR3 region is CASSQNPTYEQYF. The CDR3 bases are TGTGCCAGCAGCCAGAACCCCACCTACGAGCAGTACTTC.

The chain's CDR3 is CASSLSSVASGTQVSRQFF. The CDR3 bases are TGTGCCAGCAGCTTGTCGTCGGTAGCTAGCGGGACTCAGGTTAGTCGGCAGTTCTTC. The chain links TRBV5-4 to TRBJ2-1; TRBD2 matches at 9 bases. The trim removed 1 base at V and 12 bases at J, leaving 23 bases unmatched. There are 19 residues in the CDR3. CDR1 and CDR2 from the germline V gene are SGHNT and YYREEE (reference sequence). Combining the CDR3 with reference TRBV5-4 and TRBJ2-1 gives the whole variable domain ETGVTQSPTHLIKTRGQQVTLRCSSQSGHNTVSWYQQALGQGPQFIFQYYREEENGRGNFPPRFSGLQFPNYSSELNVNALELDDSALYLCASSLSSVASGTQVSRQFFGPGTRLTVL.

The genes are TRBV6-5 and TRBJ2-7; 9 bases line up with TRBD1. The germline V gene encodes CDR1 MNHEY and CDR2 SVGAGI. Trimming at V came to 0 bases and at J to 4 bases, leaving 4 bases not matched to a gene. The CDR3 contains 15 residues. CDR3 bases: TGTGCCAGCAGTTACTCCCGGGACAGGGAATACGAGCAGTACTTC. This translates into CASSYSRDREYEQYF.

A remark on this clonotype: A much larger clone sits a single nucleotide away, making a read error possible. The V gene is TRBV12-3 or TRBV12-4, the J gene TRBJ2-5; D is perhaps TRBD1 or TRBD2 (6 bases each). The CDR3 length is 15 residues. CDR3 amino acids: CASNTVLGGGETQHF. The CDR3 nucleotides are TGTGCCAGCAATACCGTTTTGGGGGGCGGAGAGACCCAGCACTTC.

Points on this clonotype: This clone may be a read error of a much larger clone one base away. V and J are TRBV5-6 and TRBJ2-7; 8 bases are a match to TRBD1. The CDR3 runs 17 residues. CDR1 SGHDT and CDR2 YYEEEE come from the germline V gene. CDR3 sequence reads: CASSFRQGPPTVYEQHF. The CDR3 nucleotides are TGTGCCAGCAGCTTCAGACAGGGGCCCCCCACGGTCTACGAGCAGCACTTC.